This entry lists 3 T cell receptor beta chains sequenced from one sample in a study of blood T cell repertoires in COVID-19. Data came from immunoSEQ multiplex PCR; TCRdb stores just in-frame clones and leaves some out. The sample includes 120,000 or so clones, approximately 90% of them seen just once. The sample comprised peripheral blood. Source of these receptors: a man aged 45-65 years with acute or convalescent COVID-19.

This chain joins TRBV19 and TRBJ2-3; 7 positions agree with TRBD2. Germline loops: CDR1 LNHDA, CDR2 SQIVND (reference sequence). The ends lost 5 bases at V and 3 bases at J; junction bases unmatched: 5. CDR3 length: 14 residues. For the CDR3, the DNA is TGTGCCAGTAGTCAGCTAGCGGTGACAGATACGCAGTATTTT. It is translated as CASSQLAVTDTQYF.

The rearrangement uses TRBV6-6 and TRBJ2-2, with TRBD1 matching 9 bases. V lost 3 bases and J lost 6; bases outside the gene matches: 8. CDR3 size: 16 residues. From germline, CDR1 is MNHNY and CDR2 SVGAGI (reference sequence). CDR3 amino acids: CASSYGGTGNPGELFF. CDR3 nucleotides: TGTGCCAGCAGTTATGGGGGGACAGGGAATCCCGGGGAGCTGTTTTTT.

The chain carries TRBV19 and TRBJ2-6; D might be TRBD1 (6 bases). Trimming pared 5 bases from V and 4 bases from J, leaving 12 bases between. This CDR3 is built from 15 residues. Germline lookup yields CDR1 LNHDA and CDR2 SQIVND (reference sequence). CDR3 amino acids: CASSPTGTGANVLTF. Written as DNA, the CDR3 is TGTGCCAGTAGTCCGACCGGGACAGGGGCCAACGTCCTGACTTTC.